These T cell receptor beta chains were read from a single sample in a study of blood T cell repertoires in COVID-19. Here immunoSEQ multiplex PCR was the method, and the copy in TCRdb shows in-frame clones only, minus some. Here the sample spans 90,000 to 130,000 clones, approximately 88% being singletons. The sample taken for sequencing was peripheral blood. Receptor source: a human donor in a cohort sampled during active COVID-19. The CDR3 runs from the conserved cysteine through the conserved F or W. Each record gives: V gene, clone size, J gene, D gene, CDR3 DNA, CDR3 protein. The D gene is left open where the match is weak. Clone size, where shown, is once, few, many, or a class for clones that have expanded.

TRBV15	.	TRBJ1-3	.	TGTGCCACCAGCAGAGACCCGGGGGGCTCTGGAAACACCATATATTTT	CATSRDPGGSGNTIYF
TRBV5-4	.	TRBJ1-1	.	TGTGCCAGCAGCTTGTCAGCAGGGGCCCTGAACACTGAAGCTTTCTTT	CASSLSAGALNTEAFF
TRBV12-5	.	TRBJ1-2	.	TGTGCTAGTGGTTCTGGGAGCCAGAGTGGCTACACCTTC	CASGSGSQSGYTF
TRBV6-5	.	TRBJ1-4	.	TGTGCCAGCAATCCCAGCGCAACTAATGAAAAACTGTTTTTT	CASNPSATNEKLFF
TRBV6-5	.	TRBJ2-2	TRBD1	TGTGCCAGCAGCGGAGTCACAGGGGCGGTCGGGGAGCTGTTTTTT	CASSGVTGAVGELFF
TRBV5-4	.	TRBJ1-1	.	TGTGCCAGCAGCTTGGATCAGGTTAACACTGAAGCTTTCTTT	CASSLDQVNTEAFF
TRBV7-8	.	TRBJ1-2	TRBD1	TGTGCCAGCAGCTCCGGGGACAGTCCGATCTATGGCTACACCTTC	CASSSGDSPIYGYTF
TRBV9	.	TRBJ1-6	TRBD1	TGTGCCAGCAGCCCCGCCGGGACAGATAATTCACCCCTCCACTTT	CASSPAGTDNSPLHF
TRBV10-3	.	TRBJ2-2	TRBD2	TGTGCCATCAGTGCACGGGAGGAAGTCACCGGGGAGCTGTTTTTT	CAISAREEVTGELFF
TRBV3-1/TRBV3-2	.	TRBJ1-5	TRBD1	TGTGCCAGCAGCCAGGGGGACAGGGATAATCAGCCCCAGCATTTT	CASSQGDRDNQPQHF
TRBV6-1	.	TRBJ1-5	.	TGTGCCAGCAGTGAAGTGTCAGGTTTGTCTCAGCCCCAGCATTTT	CASSEVSGLSQPQHF
TRBV6-1	.	TRBJ2-1	.	TGTGCCAGCAGTGAGACCGGAGTGGGCTACAATGAGCAGTTCTTC	CASSETGVGYNEQFF
TRBV5-1	.	TRBJ2-7	.	TGCGCCAGCAGCCCGACACCCCCCGCCTACGAGCAGTACTTC	CASSPTPPAYEQYF
TRBV18	once	TRBJ2-1	TRBD1	TGTGCCAGCTCACCACCAGGGTCGGGGACAGGGGTTCATGAGCAGTTCTTC	CASSPPGSGTGVHEQFF
TRBV6-5	once	TRBJ1-2	.	TGTGCCAGCAGTTACTCCACAGGCTATGGCTACACCTTC	CASSYSTGYGYTF
TRBV28	.	TRBJ1-4	TRBD1	TGTGCCAGCAGTCACACCAGGGGGCGAGACGAAAAACTGTTTTTT	CASSHTRGRDEKLFF
TRBV6-6	few	TRBJ2-2	TRBD2	TGTGCCAGCAGGACTAGCGGGAGGACTAACACCGGGGAGCTGTTTTTT	CASRTSGRTNTGELFF
TRBV9	.	TRBJ2-7	.	TGTGCCAGCAGCAGGGGGACCGTGGGTGAGCAGTACTTC	CASSRGTVGEQYF
TRBV5-8	.	TRBJ1-4	.	TGTGCCAGCACCCACCAGGGAGCGGGAGAAAAACTGTTTTTT	CASTHQGAGEKLFF
TRBV7-8	.	TRBJ1-4	.	TGTGCCAGCACCCCGAGGGGGTTGTATGAAAAACTGTTTTTT	CASTPRGLYEKLFF
TRBV6-5	.	TRBJ2-2	.	TGTGCCATCAGGGGGACTTTCCCCACCGGGGAGCTGTTTTTT	CAIRGTFPTGELFF
TRBV30	.	TRBJ1-2	.	TGTGCCTGGAGTGTACGGGGGGTTGGTGGCTACACCTTC	CAWSVRGVGGYTF
TRBV3-1/TRBV3-2	.	TRBJ1-2	.	TGTGCCAGCAGCCAAGGGGCAGGGCCGTCTCATGGCTACACCTTC	CASSQGAGPSHGYTF
TRBV19	.	TRBJ1-3	.	TGTGCCAGTAGTATAGTGATGAGGCTCCGCGGAAACACCATATATTTT	CASSIVMRLRGNTIYF
TRBV6-5	.	TRBJ2-1	TRBD1	TGTGCCAGCAAACGCGCAGGGACAGGGGGCAATGAGCAGTTCTTC	CASKRAGTGGNEQFF
TRBV19	.	TRBJ2-1	TRBD2	TGTGCCAGTAGTATCAGGCCTAGCGGGAGGTCCAATGAGCAGTTCTTC	CASSIRPSGRSNEQFF
TRBV7-3	.	TRBJ2-2	.	TGTGCCAGCAGCTTGGACAGTGCCGGGGAGCTGTTTTTT	CASSLDSAGELFF